Below, 29 T cell receptor beta chains from the same sample are listed, as sequenced in a study of T cell responses to AZD1222 COVID-19 vaccine. Repertoires were generated with immunoSEQ multiplex PCR, while TCRdb's copy carries only in-frame clones and drops some. The table has more than 90,000 clones, approximately 88% seen once. The sample was peripheral blood, taken 28 days after the second AZD1222 dose. The receptor set was obtained from an adult who received the AZD1222 COVID-19 vaccine.

The chain recombines TRBV3-1 (or the pseudogene TRBV3-2) with TRBJ1-1; D call uncertain. The CDR3 is 13 amino acids. The germline V and J ends were trimmed by 4 bases and 1 base, with 7 bases remaining between them. Germline lookup yields CDR1 LGHDT and CDR2 YNNKEL (reference sequence). CDR3 sequence reads: CASSLAGNTEAFF. DNA for the CDR3: TGTGCCAGCAGCCTGGCGGGGAACACTGAAGCTTTCTTT.

This clone was observed a handful of times. V is TRBV11-2 and J is TRBJ1-6; a possible D gene is TRBD1 (6 bases). From germline, CDR1 is SGHAT and CDR2 FQNNGV. The CDR3 has 16 amino acids. V lost 3 bases and J 5 bases, leaving 14 bases between the germline ends. CDR3 bases: TGTGCCAGCAGCTTCAGGGGTCGTCCGGATAATTCACCCCTCCACTTT. This codes for CASSFRGRPDNSPLHF.

The CDR3 sequence is CASVAAGLTGGELFF. The CDR3, as DNA: TGTGCCAGCGTAGCGGCGGGCCTCACGGGCGGGGAGCTGTTTTTT. This chain connects TRBV28 to TRBJ2-2, with D tentatively TRBD2 (6 bases). This CDR3 spans 15 amino acids. With 8 bases removed from V and 7 bases from J, the gap between germline ends came to 20 bases. The germline V gene has CDR1 MDHEN and CDR2 SYDVKM.

This clone appeared once. The rearrangement uses TRBV19 and TRBJ1-5, with 10 bases identical to TRBD1. The germline V gene has CDR1 LNHDA and CDR2 SQIVND (reference sequence). V was pared by 3 bases and J by 4 bases, with 3 bases of the junction left unmatched. CDR3 size: 15 residues. In nucleotides, the CDR3 is TGTGCCAGTAGTATGTTGGGACAGGGGAATCAGCCCCAGCATTTT. As protein: CASSMLGQGNQPQHF.

The chain employs TRBV2 and TRBJ2-3, with D maybe TRBD2 (5 bases). The length of the CDR3 is 14 residues. Germline CDR1 reads SNHLY; CDR2 reads FYNNEI. V lost 5 bases and J lost 2, with 11 bases in between. The CDR3 reads CASSLALFTDTQYF. CDR3 DNA sequence: TGTGCCAGCAGTCTAGCCCTGTTCACAGATACGCAGTATTTT.

The chain recombines TRBV12-5 with TRBJ1-1, with TRBD1 as a possible D gene (5 bases). The CDR3 sequence is 14 residues long. The V gene lost 2 bases and the J gene lost 1 base, with 8 bases spanning the gap. CDR1 is LGHNT, CDR2 FRNRAP, per germline. The CDR3 here is CASGLTGGNTEAFF. The CDR3 DNA reads as TGTGCTAGTGGTTTGACCGGGGGGAACACTGAAGCTTTCTTT.

V is TRBV3-1 (or the pseudogene TRBV3-2) and J is TRBJ1-1; D is perhaps TRBD1 (5 bases). Germline CDR1 reads LGHDT; CDR2 reads YNNKEL (reference sequence). CDR3 length: 17 amino acids. V was shortened by 8 bases and J by 1 base, with 23 bases between the two germline ends. CDR3 protein: CASGPGGRTHKNTEAFF. The CDR3 nucleotides read TGTGCCAGCGGACCAGGTGGGAGGACACATAAGAACACTGAAGCTTTCTTT.

V and J are TRBV7-3 and TRBJ2-1; 7 bases map to TRBD2. CDR1 and CDR2 from the germline V gene are SGHTA and FQGTGA. CDR3 size: 14 residues. V dropped 4 bases and J dropped 5; count of bases not matched to a gene: 5. The CDR3 DNA is TGTGCCAGCAGCTCACCGGGAGGCCACAATGAGCAGTTCTTC. This translates into CASSSPGGHNEQFF.

The genes are TRBV29-1 and TRBJ1-1; no clear D gene. CDR3 length: 13 amino acids. V lost 3 bases and J lost 2, with 10 bases in between. The V gene's germline CDR1 is SQVTM and CDR2 ANQGSEA. The CDR3 bases are TGCAGCGTTGAGCGGAGCCCAAACACTGAAGCTTTCTTT. Its translation is CSVERSPNTEAFF.

This chain connects TRBV7-9 to TRBJ1-1; no definite D call. Per the germline V gene, CDR1 is SEHNR and CDR2 is FQNEAQ (reference sequence). The CDR3 has 13 residues. V lost 6 bases and J lost 8, with 16 bases in between. CDR3 protein: CASRPAAGTEAFF. The CDR3 nucleotides are TGTGCCAGCAGACCAGCGGCAGGAACAGAAGCTTTCTTT.

The rearrangement joins TRBV13 to TRBJ2-3; TRBD2 agrees at 12 bases. With V trimmed by 5 bases and J by 6 bases, 12 bases remained unmatched. CDR1 and CDR2 (germline): PRHDT, FYEKMQ (reference sequence). The CDR3 contains 17 residues. This CDR3 reads CASSGRLAGALPDTQYF. The CDR3 DNA sequence: TGTGCCAGCAGCGGCCGACTAGCGGGGGCCCTCCCGGATACGCAGTATTTT.

The V gene is TRBV24-1, the J gene TRBJ2-3; 7 nucleotides match TRBD1. This CDR3 is 15 amino acids long. Per germline, CDR1 KGHDR and CDR2 SFDVKD. V was clipped by 0 bases and J by 4 bases; unmatched bases: 3. The CDR3, as DNA: TGTGCCACCAGTGATTTGACAGGGGACCCAGATACGCAGTATTTT. It encodes CATSDLTGDPDTQYF.

The CDR3 loop is CASRTRKETYEQYF. The CDR3 nucleotides are TGTGCCAGCAGGACCCGTAAGGAGACCTACGAGCAGTACTTC. V gene TRBV2 combines with J gene TRBJ2-7; D is uncertain. Trimming took off 6 bases at V and 2 bases at J, with 14 bases between the two ends. Germline V gene sequence: CDR1 SNHLY, CDR2 FYNNEI. The CDR3 has 14 residues. Drawing the rest from reference TRBV2 and TRBJ2-7, the complete variable domain is EPEVTQTPSHQVTQMGQEVILRCVPISNHLYFYWYRQILGQKVEFLVSFYNNEISEKSEIFDDQFSVERPDGSNFTLKIRSTKLEDSAMYFCASRTRKETYEQYFGPGTRLTVT.

A single count supports this clone. The genes are TRBV7-2 and TRBJ2-1; 8 bases align to TRBD2. The CDR3 totals 15 residues. Germline CDR1 is SGHTA and CDR2 is FQGNSA. The V gene end was trimmed by 5 bases and the J gene end by 4 bases; junction bases not matched to a gene: 7. In nucleotides, the CDR3 is TGTGCCAGCAGCCCCGCTGGCGGGAGGTACAATGAGCAGTTCTTC. This translates into CASSPAGGRYNEQFF.

The chain has TRBV19 and TRBJ1-4; 7 bases align to TRBD1. This CDR3 comprises 15 residues. Germline V gives CDR1 LNHDA, CDR2 SQIVND (reference sequence). V shed 5 bases and J 8 bases; nucleotides not matched to a gene: 11. The CDR3 DNA reads TGTGCCAGTAGTCCGAGACAGGGAGAAACAGAAAAACTGTTTTTT. Protein sequence: CASSPRQGETEKLFF.

This chain uses TRBV5-1 with TRBJ2-3; D is unclear. This CDR3 comprises 15 residues. V shed 0 bases and J shed 0 bases, with 8 bases lying between them. Germline V gives CDR1 SGHRS, CDR2 YFSETQ. The CDR3 sequence is CASSLEMPSTDTQYF. In nucleotides, the CDR3 is TGCGCCAGCAGCTTGGAAATGCCTAGCACAGATACGCAGTATTTT.

This clone has a handful of counts. The J gene is TRBJ2-1, the V gene TRBV6-1; 9 nucleotides agree with TRBD2. With 1 base clipped from V and 0 bases from J, the junction kept 4 bases outside the gene matches. Looked up from germline, CDR1 is MNHNS and CDR2 is SASEGT. This CDR3 contains 17 residues. This chain's CDR3 is CASSEEAGGASYNEQFF. The DNA of the CDR3 is TGTGCCAGCAGTGAAGAGGCGGGGGGGGCCTCCTACAATGAGCAGTTCTTC.

The V call is TRBV7-3, the J call TRBJ2-2, with D tentatively TRBD2 (5 bases). Trimming stripped 1 base from V and 0 bases from J, with 6 bases between. This CDR3 spans 15 amino acids. CDR1 is SGHTA, CDR2 FQGTGA, per germline. In DNA, the CDR3 is TGTGCCAGCAGCTTAAGCGGGTCGAACACCGGGGAGCTGTTTTTT. Protein product: CASSLSGSNTGELFF.

This clone was found once. Its ends do not fully match the called genes, so a read error is possible. The chain employs TRBV10-3 and TRBJ2-5; no clear D. The CDR3 runs to 11 residues. The germline V gene has CDR1 ENHRY and CDR2 SYGVKD. CDR3 bases: TGTGCCATCGGTGAGAGTGAGACCCAGTACTTC. It translates to CAIGESETQYF.

The chain employs TRBV4-1 and TRBJ2-5, with 9 bases matching TRBD2. Losses at the gene ends were 1 base for V and 0 bases for J; bases not matched to a gene: 9. Germline V gene sequence: CDR1 MGHRA, CDR2 YSYEKL. This CDR3 comprises 18 residues. The DNA for the CDR3 is TGCGCCAGCAGCCAAGCCGGTGGAGCGGGAGGCTACCAAGAGACCCAGTACTTC. Translation: CASSQAGGAGGYQETQYF.

This sequence joins TRBV25-1 and TRBJ1-4; tentative D call: TRBD1 (5 bases). This CDR3 comprises 15 residues. V lost 7 bases, J lost 0 bases, and 12 bases lay in between. Germline loops: CDR1 MGHDK, CDR2 SYGVNS. The CDR3 sequence is CASKQDLATNEKLFF. The CDR3 DNA follows: TGTGCCAGCAAACAGGATCTCGCAACTAATGAAAAACTGTTTTTT.

Here the CDR3 reads CASSHIRDRGVWQYF. In DNA, the CDR3 is TGCGCCAGCAGCCACATCCGGGACAGGGGGGTATGGCAGTACTTC. The chain recombines TRBV4-3 with TRBJ2-7; 11 nucleotides line up with TRBD1. Unmatched junction bases numbered 10, after V lost 3 bases and J lost 9 bases. Germline CDR1 reads LGHNA; CDR2 reads YSLEER. CDR3 length: 15 residues.

This chain joins TRBV6-2 or TRBV6-3 and TRBJ2-7, with TRBD2 matching 8 bases. V was pared by 6 bases and J by 6 bases, with 13 bases of the junction left unmatched. Germline V CDR1 and CDR2: MNHEY, SVGEGT. This CDR3 region has 15 residues. CDR3 amino acids: CASSPSGSRGREQYF. The DNA for the CDR3 is TGTGCCAGCAGCCCAAGCGGGAGCAGGGGCCGCGAGCAGTACTTC.

V is TRBV5-4 and J is TRBJ2-7; 8 bases match TRBD1. Germline CDR1 SGHNT, CDR2 YYREEE (reference sequence). This CDR3 comprises 15 residues. The V gene end was trimmed by 4 bases and the J gene end by 2 bases; junction bases not matched to a gene: 8. The CDR3 loop is CASSTQRTGTYEQYF. CDR3 DNA sequence: TGTGCCAGCAGCACGCAACGGACAGGGACCTACGAGCAGTACTTC.

V and J are TRBV30 and TRBJ2-1; tentative D call: TRBD2 (7 bases). Germline-derived CDR1 and CDR2 are GTSNPN and SVGIG (reference sequence). The CDR3 is 13 amino acids. V was clipped by 4 bases and J by 1 base, with 8 bases between them. The CDR3 coding sequence is TGTGCCTGGAAGGGGGGGTCCTACAATGAGCAGTTCTTC. This sequence encodes CAWKGGSYNEQFF.

This chain's CDR3 is CASSVYRGHQLGNTIYF. In DNA, the CDR3 is TGTGCCAGCAGCGTCTACAGGGGGCATCAATTAGGAAACACCATATATTTT. The V and J genes are TRBV13 and TRBJ1-3; 9 bases are a match to TRBD1. V was pared by 5 bases and J by 4 bases, with 12 bases of the junction left unmatched. Germline V gives CDR1 PRHDT, CDR2 FYEKMQ (reference sequence). The CDR3 has 17 residues.

This clone has just one count. This chain uses TRBV29-1 with TRBJ1-2, with D maybe TRBD1 (6 bases). Germline CDR1 and CDR2: SQVTM and ANQGSEA. The CDR3 has 12 amino acids. With 3 bases removed from V and 8 bases from J, the gap between germline ends came to 13 bases. This chain's CDR3 is CSVDGGAEGYTF. CDR3 sequence (DNA): TGCAGCGTTGACGGGGGGGCAGAAGGCTACACCTTC.

The rearrangement uses TRBV21-1 and TRBJ2-7; TRBD1, the D gene given by the table, was not confirmed from the DNA. TRBV21-1 is flagged as a pseudogene. The CDR3 extends over 16 amino acids. The CDR3 spells CASSKARRQAAYEQYF. The CDR3 bases are TGTGCCAGCAGCAAAGCGCGGAGACAGGCGGCCTACGAGCAGTACTTC.

The J gene is TRBJ1-2, the V gene TRBV5-4, with D hard to call. The V end lost 4 bases, the J end lost 7 bases, and 11 bases lay between the germline ends. The CDR3 spans 12 residues. CDR1 and CDR2 (germline): SGHNT, YYREEE (reference sequence). For the CDR3, the DNA is TGTGCCAGCAGCCCGGTGGCTGGTGGCTACACCTTC. Translation: CASSPVAGGYTF.